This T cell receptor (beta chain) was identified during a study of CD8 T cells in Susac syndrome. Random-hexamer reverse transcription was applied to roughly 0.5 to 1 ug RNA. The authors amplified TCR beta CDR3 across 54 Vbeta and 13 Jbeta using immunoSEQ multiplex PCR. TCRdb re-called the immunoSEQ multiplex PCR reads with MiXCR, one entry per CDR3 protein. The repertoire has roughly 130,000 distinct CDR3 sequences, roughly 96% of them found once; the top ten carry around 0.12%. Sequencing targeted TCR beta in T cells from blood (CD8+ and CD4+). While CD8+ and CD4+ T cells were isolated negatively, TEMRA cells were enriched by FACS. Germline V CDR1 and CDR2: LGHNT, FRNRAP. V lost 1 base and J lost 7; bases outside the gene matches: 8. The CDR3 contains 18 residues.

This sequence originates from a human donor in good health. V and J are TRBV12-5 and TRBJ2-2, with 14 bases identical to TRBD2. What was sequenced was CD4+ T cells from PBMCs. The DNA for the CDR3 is TGTGCTAGTGGTTTGGGGACTAGCGGGAGGCCCGGCGACGGGGAGCTGTTTTTT. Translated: CASGLGTSGRPGDGELFF.